Below are 31 T cell receptor beta chains sequenced from a single sample in a study of OX40 agonist ivuxolimab in advanced cancers. Profiling relied on immunoSEQ multiplex PCR, and the TCRdb table lists in-frame clones only, not all of them. The sample carries about 89,000 clones, roughly 93% recorded once. The specimen comprised CD4+ or CD8+ T cells sorted from blood, sampled in a trial of the OX40 agonist ivuxolimab. Receptors originate from an adult with an advanced solid tumor such as melanoma, head and neck, liver or kidney cancer.

J is TRBJ2-3 and V is TRBV28; TRBD2 agrees at 12 bases. J gave up 5 bases and V 5 bases, and 8 bases lay outside the gene matches. Germline CDR1 reads MDHEN; CDR2 reads SYDVKM. The length of the CDR3 is 16 residues. CDR3 residues: CASSPSSGRAGDTQYF. The CDR3 DNA reads TGTGCCAGCAGTCCCTCTAGCGGGAGGGCGGGAGATACGCAGTATTTT.

The sample holds a few counts of this clone. The rearrangement joins TRBV6-5 to TRBJ2-7, with D possibly being TRBD2 (6 bases). Trimming pared 2 bases from V and 4 bases from J, leaving 6 bases between. CDR1 MNHEY and CDR2 SVGAGI come from the germline V gene. The CDR3 is made up of 12 amino acids. This CDR3 reads CASSYAGYEQYF. CDR3 coding DNA: TGTGCCAGCAGTTACGCGGGGTACGAGCAGTACTTC.

The chain recombines TRBV4-1 with TRBJ1-4; TRBD1 might be the D (5 bases). Germline V gene data show CDR1 as MGHRA and CDR2 as YSYEKL. This CDR3 has 15 residues. Trimming took 5 bases from V and 0 from J, leaving 10 bases between them. CDR3 coding DNA: TGCGCCAGCAGCGCGACAGACACAACTAATGAAAAACTGTTTTTT. Its translation: CASSATDTTNEKLFF.

This chain uses TRBV19 with TRBJ2-3, with D perhaps matching TRBD2 (7 bases). The CDR3 totals 19 residues. V lost 3 bases and J lost 4, with 26 bases in between. Germline V lookup: CDR1 LNHDA, CDR2 SQIVND (reference sequence). CDR3 in DNA: TGTGCCAGTAGTATCCTCGGGCTAGCGGACAGCCCCCGCGCAGATACGCAGTATTTT. It codes for CASSILGLADSPRADTQYF.

The chain couples TRBV2 to TRBJ2-6; 8 nucleotides align to TRBD1. V lost 6 bases, J lost 6 bases, and 16 bases stayed unmatched. The CDR3 spans 18 residues. Germline V gene lookup returns CDR1 SNHLY and CDR2 FYNNEI. CDR3: CASSDVPGQVRKANVLTF. CDR3 nucleotides: TGTGCCAGCAGCGACGTCCCGGGACAGGTGAGGAAGGCCAACGTCCTGACTTTC.

The chain carries TRBV28 and TRBJ1-2; the D gene is possibly TRBD1 (6 bases). The V gene lost 1 base and the J gene lost 6 bases, with 15 bases spanning the gap. This CDR3 spans 15 amino acids. CDR1 is MDHEN, CDR2 SYDVKM, per germline. CDR3 region: CASSLSNRELDGYTF. The CDR3, as DNA: TGTGCCAGCAGTTTATCGAACAGGGAACTCGATGGCTACACCTTC.

V is TRBV5-1 and J is TRBJ2-1, with 12 bases matching TRBD2. CDR3 length: 15 residues. V was pared by 2 bases and J by 7 bases, with 4 bases of the junction left unmatched. From germline, CDR1 is SGHRS and CDR2 YFSETQ. CDR3 loop: CASSLSSGRANEQFF. The CDR3 DNA follows: TGCGCCAGCAGCTTATCTAGCGGGAGGGCAAATGAGCAGTTCTTC.

CDR3 DNA: TGCGCCAGCAGCCGACCTAGTTTGGAGAATGAGCAGTTCTTC. It codes for CASSRPSLENEQFF. This chain links TRBV5-1 with TRBJ2-1; the D is unclear. Trimming removed 4 bases at V and 7 bases at J, with 15 bases between. CDR1 is SGHRS and CDR2 is YFSETQ in the germline V gene. The CDR3 has 14 residues.

This clone appeared a few times. The chain recombines TRBV25-1 with TRBJ2-4, with D tentatively TRBD1 (6 bases). The germline V and J ends were trimmed by 2 bases and 9 bases, with 11 bases remaining between them. Germline V CDR1 and CDR2: MGHDK, SYGVNS. The CDR3 contains 13 residues. The CDR3 DNA follows: TGTGCCAGCAGTGAAGGGGGCGCTTCCATTCAGTACTTC. Its translation is CASSEGGASIQYF. The whole variable domain, remainder taken from reference TRBV25-1 and TRBJ2-4, is EADIYQTPRYLVIGTGKKITLECSQTMGHDKMYWYQQDPGMELHLIHYSYGVNSTEKGDLSSESTVSRIRTEHFPLTLESARPSHTSQYLCASSEGGASIQYFGAGTRLSVL.

This clone was counted once. The chain carries TRBV18 and TRBJ1-2, with 10 bases identical to TRBD1. This CDR3 has 19 amino acids. Germline CDR1 is KGHSH and CDR2 is LQKENI. The V segment lost 3 bases and the J segment 7 bases; nucleotides outside the gene matches: 20. The CDR3: CASSPLSPGTGDFVSGYTF. The CDR3 DNA sequence: TGTGCCAGCTCACCGCTTTCACCCGGGACAGGGGATTTCGTAAGTGGCTACACCTTC. Supplemented by reference TRBV18 and TRBJ1-2, the full variable domain reads NAGVMQNPRHLVRRRGQEARLRCSPMKGHSHVYWYRQLPEEGLKFMVYLQKENIIDESGMPKERFSAEFPKEGPSILRIQQVVRGDSAAYFCASSPLSPGTGDFVSGYTFGSGTRLTVV.

The chain uses TRBV28 and TRBJ2-3, with a weak D call TRBD1 (5 bases). From germline, CDR1 is MDHEN and CDR2 SYDVKM. Trimming took 2 bases from V and 3 from J, leaving 12 bases between them. The CDR3 is made up of 15 amino acids. CDR3 DNA sequence: TGTGCCAGCAGTTTAGCAGGGAAATTTACAGATACGCAGTATTTT. Translation: CASSLAGKFTDTQYF. The full variable domain, rest sourced from reference TRBV28 and TRBJ2-3, is DVKVTQSSRYLVKRTGEKVFLECVQDMDHENMFWYRQDPGLGLRLIYFSYDVKMKEKGDIPEGYSVSREKKERFSLILESASTNQTSMYLCASSLAGKFTDTQYFGPGTRLTVL.

V is TRBV28 and J is TRBJ1-3; 7 nucleotides match TRBD1. The CDR3 has 13 amino acids. Trimming took 6 bases from V and 8 from J; bases not matched to a gene: 7. Germline V gene sequence: CDR1 MDHEN, CDR2 SYDVKM. The CDR3 nucleotides read TGTGCCAGCAGGGGGACAGCGCGGTACACCATATATTTT. It translates to CASRGTARYTIYF. The complete variable domain, with remaining parts taken from reference TRBV28 and TRBJ1-3, reads DVKVTQSSRYLVKRTGEKVFLECVQDMDHENMFWYRQDPGLGLRLIYFSYDVKMKEKGDIPEGYSVSREKKERFSLILESASTNQTSMYLCASRGTARYTIYFGEGSWLTVV.

The genes are TRBV7-2 and TRBJ1-6; TRBD1 might be the D (6 bases). The CDR3 length is 15 residues. Trimming took off 7 bases at V and 10 bases at J, with 20 bases between the two ends. Germline V CDR1 and CDR2: SGHTA, FQGNSA. The CDR3 region has the DNA TGTGCCAGCACCCCCGGTACGGGGGGCGGATCACCCCTCCACTTT. It specifies CASTPGTGGGSPLHF.

This clone came up once. CDR3 nucleotide sequence: TGTGCCTGGAGTGTAGAACTAGCGGGAGGGGTCTTCAATGAGCAGTTCTTC. It specifies CAWSVELAGGVFNEQFF. This sequence joins TRBV30 and TRBJ2-1; 13 positions agree with TRBD2. The germline gives CDR1 GTSNPN, CDR2 SVGIG (reference sequence). V lost 0 bases and J lost 6; bases outside the gene matches: 8. CDR3 length equals 17 residues.

The chain joins TRBV11-2 to TRBJ1-1; D unresolved. Germline CDR1 reads SGHAT; CDR2 reads FQNNGV. Trimming cost V 1 base and J 4 bases, with 16 bases left between them. The CDR3 is made up of 16 amino acids. Written as DNA, the CDR3 is TGTGCCAGCAGCTTAGCGAGCGGCGGCGTATTCACTGAAGCTTTCTTT. It yields the protein CASSLASGGVFTEAFF.

This chain connects TRBV7-8 to TRBJ2-1, with a tentative D call TRBD2 (7 bases). The V gene's germline CDR1 is SGHVS and CDR2 FQNEAQ. This CDR3 has 15 residues. V was pared by 2 bases and J by 9 bases, with 17 bases between. This CDR3 reads CASSLSRGAMGEQFF. CDR3 in DNA: TGTGCCAGCAGCTTATCCCGGGGGGCCATGGGTGAGCAGTTCTTC.

V is TRBV7-9 and J is TRBJ2-3; D is ambiguous. CDR3 length: 16 amino acids. The V end lost 0 bases, the J end lost 2 bases, and 12 bases lay between the germline ends. Germline CDR1 and CDR2: SEHNR and FQNEAQ (reference sequence). In DNA form, the CDR3 reads TGTGCCAGCAGCTTAGCCGTGGAACACCACACAGATACGCAGTATTTT. Protein: CASSLAVEHHTDTQYF.

The V and J genes are TRBV5-1 and TRBJ2-3; 9 bases are a match to TRBD2. The germline V gene has CDR1 SGHRS and CDR2 YFSETQ. The CDR3 length is 16 residues. J was trimmed by 5 bases and V by 0 bases; bases with no gene match: 7. CDR3 coding DNA: TGCGCCAGCAGCTTGGCCTCTAGCGGGATGGGAGATACGCAGTATTTT. It translates to CASSLASSGMGDTQYF.

This clone is a singleton in its sample. The CDR3 coding sequence is TGTGCCAGCAGTGCCGGGAGGGCCCCCGAGACCCAGTACTTC. Residues: CASSAGRAPETQYF. The V gene is TRBV2, the J gene TRBJ2-5; the match to TRBD2 covers 8 bases. The V and J ends lost 4 bases and 5 bases, in that order; junction bases with no gene match: 6. The CDR3 runs to 14 residues. Germline V CDR1 and CDR2: SNHLY, FYNNEI.

The chain is built from TRBV5-4 and TRBJ2-2; TRBD1 aligns across 7 bases. The CDR3 extends over 15 amino acids. CDR1 is SGHNT, CDR2 YYREEE, per germline (reference sequence). The V gene end was trimmed by 3 bases and the J gene end by 6 bases; junction bases not matched to a gene: 8. The CDR3 sequence: CASSSGQDFPGELFF. Here the CDR3 DNA reads TGTGCCAGCAGCTCAGGACAGGACTTCCCCGGGGAGCTGTTTTTT.

J is TRBJ2-3 and V is TRBV18; weak D call: TRBD2 (6 bases). Germline CDR1 and CDR2: KGHSH and LQKENI. The ends were cut back, 10 bases at V and 2 bases at J, with 13 bases in the middle. This CDR3 is 13 amino acids long. CDR3 amino acids: CATSSGVTDTQYF. The CDR3 bases are TGTGCCACCAGTAGCGGAGTCACAGATACGCAGTATTTT.

The chain uses TRBV9 and TRBJ2-3, with D unclear. Germline lookup yields CDR1 SGDLS and CDR2 YYNGEE. Trimming took 3 bases from V and 7 from J, leaving 18 bases between them. This CDR3 has 15 residues. CDR3 residues: CASSDVRGSSYTQYF. The CDR3 coding sequence is TGTGCCAGCAGCGACGTGCGCGGATCCTCCTATACGCAGTATTTT.

V and J are TRBV7-2 and TRBJ2-5; D possibly uses TRBD1 or TRBD2 (6 bases each). Per germline, CDR1 SGHTA and CDR2 FQGNSA. Trimming took off 5 bases at V and 5 bases at J, with 15 bases between the two ends. CDR3 size: 14 residues. The CDR3 is CASSEGGFRETQYF. CDR3 nucleotides: TGTGCCAGCAGCGAGGGGGGTTTTAGGGAGACCCAGTACTTC.

V usage is TRBV5-1 and J usage is TRBJ2-5, with TRBD2 as a possible D gene (6 bases). The CDR3 sequence is 15 residues long. Germline lookup yields CDR1 SGHRS and CDR2 YFSETQ. Between the trimmed V and J ends, which lost 0 bases and 3 bases, there was a span of 12 bases. The CDR3 here is CASSLGSGDKETQYF. CDR3 nucleotides: TGCGCCAGCAGCTTGGGTAGCGGCGATAAAGAGACCCAGTACTTC.

This clone was found once. Here the CDR3 reads CASSLNPPGTGIGEQFF. In DNA form, the CDR3 reads TGCGCCAGCAGCTTAAACCCACCCGGGACAGGGATCGGTGAGCAGTTCTTC. This chain connects TRBV5-1 to TRBJ2-1; 9 bases are shared with TRBD1. After removal of 2 bases from V and 9 bases from J, the junction contained 15 bases not matched to a gene. The CDR3 consists of 17 residues. Germline assignment: CDR1 SGHRS and CDR2 YFSETQ.

The rearrangement uses TRBV27 and TRBJ2-4, with TRBD1 as a possible D gene (5 bases). There are 16 residues in the CDR3. The V gene's germline CDR1 is MNHEY and CDR2 SMNVEV (reference sequence). V lost 0 bases, J lost 0 bases, and 9 bases lay in between. The CDR3 is CASSLSPQGAKNIQYF. CDR3 in DNA: TGTGCCAGCAGTTTATCCCCCCAGGGAGCCAAAAACATTCAGTACTTC.

A single count supports this clone. CDR3 loop: CSVEDPASNQPQHF. CDR3 bases: TGCAGCGTTGAAGATCCCGCATCCAATCAGCCCCAGCATTTT. J is TRBJ1-5 and V is TRBV29-1; D is unresolved. V shed 0 bases and J shed 3 bases, with 9 bases lying between them. Germline V gene lookup returns CDR1 SQVTM and CDR2 ANQGSEA. The CDR3 contains 14 residues.

V gene TRBV5-4 combines with J gene TRBJ2-5; 12 bases align to TRBD2. Germline V gives CDR1 SGHNT, CDR2 YYREEE (reference sequence). Trimming at V came to 1 base and at J to 4 bases, leaving 2 bases not matched to a gene. The CDR3 totals 15 residues. The CDR3 protein is CASSLPLAGGETQYF. The CDR3 bases are TGTGCCAGCAGCTTGCCACTAGCGGGGGGAGAGACCCAGTACTTC.

The chain links TRBV19 to TRBJ1-5, with TRBD1 matching over 8 bases. J lost 4 bases, V lost 5 bases, and 4 bases had no gene match. The CDR3 loop spans 14 amino acids. Germline assignment: CDR1 LNHDA and CDR2 SQIVND (reference sequence). The CDR3 here is CASSLRQGNQPQHF. The CDR3 DNA sequence: TGTGCCAGTAGTCTACGACAGGGGAATCAGCCCCAGCATTTT.

This clone was seen a few times. The chain carries TRBV5-1 and TRBJ2-7; 10 bases agree with TRBD1. Unmatched junction bases numbered 11, after V lost 3 bases and J lost 5 bases. From germline, CDR1 is SGHRS and CDR2 YFSETQ. This CDR3 is built from 16 residues. CDR3 residues: CASSSLQTGGIDEQYF. The DNA for the CDR3 is TGCGCCAGCAGCTCGCTACAGACAGGGGGCATCGACGAGCAGTACTTC.

CDR3 loop: CASSFAGPNTGELFF. Written as DNA, the CDR3 is TGCGCCAGCAGTTTTGCGGGGCCAAACACCGGGGAGCTGTTTTTT. V and J are TRBV5-1 and TRBJ2-2, with D perhaps TRBD2 (6 bases). The CDR3 has 15 residues. V lost 5 bases, J lost 2 bases, and 13 bases lay in between. The germline V gene encodes CDR1 SGHRS and CDR2 YFSETQ.